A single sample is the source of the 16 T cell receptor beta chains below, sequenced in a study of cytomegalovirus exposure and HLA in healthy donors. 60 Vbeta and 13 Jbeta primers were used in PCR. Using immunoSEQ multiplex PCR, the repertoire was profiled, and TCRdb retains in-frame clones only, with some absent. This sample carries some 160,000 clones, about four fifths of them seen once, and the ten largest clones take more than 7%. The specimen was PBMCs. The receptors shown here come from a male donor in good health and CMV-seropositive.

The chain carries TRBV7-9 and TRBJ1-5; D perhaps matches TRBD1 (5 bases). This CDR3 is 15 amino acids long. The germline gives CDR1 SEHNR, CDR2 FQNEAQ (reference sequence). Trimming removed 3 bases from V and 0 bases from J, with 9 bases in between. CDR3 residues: CASSFGQVSNQPQHF. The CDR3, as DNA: TGTGCCAGCAGCTTTGGACAAGTTAGCAATCAGCCCCAGCATTTT.

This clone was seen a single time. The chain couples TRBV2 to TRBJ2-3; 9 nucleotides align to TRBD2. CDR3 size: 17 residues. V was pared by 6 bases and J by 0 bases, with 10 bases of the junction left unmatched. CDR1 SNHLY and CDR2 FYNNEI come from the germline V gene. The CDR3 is CASSPTSSGASTDTQYF. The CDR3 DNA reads TGTGCCAGCAGCCCAACCTCTAGCGGGGCCAGCACAGATACGCAGTATTTT.

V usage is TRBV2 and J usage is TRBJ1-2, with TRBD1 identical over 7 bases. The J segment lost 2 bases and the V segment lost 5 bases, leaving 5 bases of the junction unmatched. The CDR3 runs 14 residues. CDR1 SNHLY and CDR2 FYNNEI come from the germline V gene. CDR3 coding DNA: TGTGCCAGCAGTAGGGACAGCCCCAACTATGGCTACACCTTC. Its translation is CASSRDSPNYGYTF.

This CDR3 reads CASSLVHDRGNEAFF. The DNA for the CDR3 is TGTGCCAGCAGCTTAGTTCACGACAGGGGGAATGAAGCTTTCTTT. This chain uses TRBV5-6 with TRBJ1-1; 9 nucleotides agree with TRBD1. Trimming took 2 bases from V and 7 from J; bases not matched to a gene: 9. The CDR3 contains 15 residues. Per germline, CDR1 SGHDT and CDR2 YYEEEE.

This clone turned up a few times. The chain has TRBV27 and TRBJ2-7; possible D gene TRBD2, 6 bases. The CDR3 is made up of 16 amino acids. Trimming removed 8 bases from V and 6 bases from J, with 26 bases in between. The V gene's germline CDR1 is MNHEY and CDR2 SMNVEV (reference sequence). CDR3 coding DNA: TGTGCCAGCTCAATCACTCTAAGGAGGGTTAGCGGCGAGCAGTACTTC. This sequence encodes CASSITLRRVSGEQYF.

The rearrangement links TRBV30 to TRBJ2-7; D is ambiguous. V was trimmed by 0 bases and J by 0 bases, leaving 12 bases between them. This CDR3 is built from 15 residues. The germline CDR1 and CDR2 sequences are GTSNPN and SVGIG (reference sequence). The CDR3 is CAWSVPGSTSYEQYF. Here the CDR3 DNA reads TGTGCCTGGAGTGTACCAGGTAGTACCTCCTACGAGCAGTACTTC.

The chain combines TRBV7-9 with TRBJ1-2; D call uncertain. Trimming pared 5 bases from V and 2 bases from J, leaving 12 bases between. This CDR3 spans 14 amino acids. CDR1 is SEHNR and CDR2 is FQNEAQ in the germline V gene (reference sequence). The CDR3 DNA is TGTGCCAGCAGCGCACGCGCGGTAAACTATGGCTACACCTTC. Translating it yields CASSARAVNYGYTF.

CDR3 coding DNA: TGTGCCAGCAGCTCCAGGCCCTACGAGCAGTACTTC. Amino acids: CASSSRPYEQYF. The chain couples TRBV9 to TRBJ2-7; unclear D gene. The germline V and J ends were trimmed by 4 bases and 2 bases, with 7 bases remaining between them. This CDR3 region has 12 residues. CDR1 and CDR2 from the germline V gene are SGDLS and YYNGEE. The full variable domain, in which reference TRBV9 and TRBJ2-7 provide the parts outside the CDR3, is DSGVTQTPKHLITATGQRVTLRCSPRSGDLSVYWYQQSLDQGLQFLIQYYNGEERAKGNILERFSAQQFPDLHSELNLSSLELGDSALYFCASSSRPYEQYFGPGTRLTVT.

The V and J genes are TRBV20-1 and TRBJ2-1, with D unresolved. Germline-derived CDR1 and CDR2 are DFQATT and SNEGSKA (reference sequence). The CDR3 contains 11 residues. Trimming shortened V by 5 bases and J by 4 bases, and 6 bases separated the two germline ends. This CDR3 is CSADNYNEQFF. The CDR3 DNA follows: TGCAGTGCTGACAATTACAATGAGCAGTTCTTC.

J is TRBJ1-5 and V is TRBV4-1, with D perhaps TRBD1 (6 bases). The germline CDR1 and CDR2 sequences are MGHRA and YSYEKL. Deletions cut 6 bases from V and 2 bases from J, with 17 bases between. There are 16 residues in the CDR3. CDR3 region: CASRTGLTAGNQPQHF. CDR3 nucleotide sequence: TGCGCCAGCAGAACAGGGTTAACGGCGGGCAATCAGCCCCAGCATTTT.

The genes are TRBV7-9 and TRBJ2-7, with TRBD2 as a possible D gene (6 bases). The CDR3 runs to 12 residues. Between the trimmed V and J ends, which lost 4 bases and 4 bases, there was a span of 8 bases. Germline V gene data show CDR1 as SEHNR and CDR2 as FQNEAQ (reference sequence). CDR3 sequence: CASSSGDYEQYF. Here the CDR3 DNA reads TGTGCCAGCAGCTCGGGGGATTACGAGCAGTACTTC.

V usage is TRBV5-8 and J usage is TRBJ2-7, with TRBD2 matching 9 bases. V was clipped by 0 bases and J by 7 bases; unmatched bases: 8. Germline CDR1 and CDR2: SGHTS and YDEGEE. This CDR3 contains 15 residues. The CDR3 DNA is TGTGCCAGCAGCTTGGGAAAGCGGGGGGAAGAAGAGCAGTACTTC. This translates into CASSLGKRGEEEQYF. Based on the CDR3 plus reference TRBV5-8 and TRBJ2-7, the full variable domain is EAGVTQSPTHLIKTRGQQATLRCSPISGHTSVYWYQQALGLGLQFLLWYDEGEERNRGNFPPRFSGRQFPNYSSELNVNALELEDSALYLCASSLGKRGEEEQYFGPGTRLTVT.

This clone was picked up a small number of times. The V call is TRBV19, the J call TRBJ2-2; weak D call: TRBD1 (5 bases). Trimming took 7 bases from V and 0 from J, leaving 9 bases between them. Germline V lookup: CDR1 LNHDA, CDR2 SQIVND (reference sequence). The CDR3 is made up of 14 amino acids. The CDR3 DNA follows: TGTGCCAGTAAGTCAGGGCCGAACACCGGGGAGCTGTTTTTT. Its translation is CASKSGPNTGELFF.

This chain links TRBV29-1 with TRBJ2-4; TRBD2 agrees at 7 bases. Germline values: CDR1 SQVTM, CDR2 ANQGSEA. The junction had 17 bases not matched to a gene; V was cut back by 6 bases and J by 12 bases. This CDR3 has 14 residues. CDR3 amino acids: CSVVGGGAQGSQYF. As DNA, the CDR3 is TGCAGCGTGGTCGGGGGAGGGGCGCAGGGCAGTCAGTACTTC.

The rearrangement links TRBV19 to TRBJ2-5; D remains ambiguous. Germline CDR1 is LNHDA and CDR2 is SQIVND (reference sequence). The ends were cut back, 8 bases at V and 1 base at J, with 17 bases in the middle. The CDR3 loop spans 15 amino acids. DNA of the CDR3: TGTGCCAGTCGTGAGAACTTACTCACCCAAGAGACCCAGTACTTC. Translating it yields CASRENLLTQETQYF.

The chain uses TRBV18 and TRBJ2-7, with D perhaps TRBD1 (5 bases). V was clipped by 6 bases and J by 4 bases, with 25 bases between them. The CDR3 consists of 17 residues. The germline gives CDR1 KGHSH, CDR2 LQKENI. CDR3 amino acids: CASSPFSGPGPSYEQYF. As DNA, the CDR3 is TGTGCCAGCTCGCCTTTCTCAGGGCCCGGTCCTTCTTACGAGCAGTACTTC.